This T cell receptor beta chain was recorded in a study of T cells in tuberculosis. CDR1 is SQVTM and CDR2 is ANQGSEA in the germline V gene. This CDR3 has 14 residues. The method was immunoSEQ multiplex PCR; TCRdb's version includes in-frame clones alone and lacks a portion of them. The table includes 30,000 to 35,000 clones, approximately 90% detected once. Stated time point: new active TB diagnosis, blood taken before or within 7 days of starting treatment. Positive smear microscopy and/or M. tuberculosis culture confirmed active disease. This chain links TRBV29-1 with TRBJ2-1, with D tentatively TRBD2 (8 bases). This specimen consisted of PBMCs, obtained at tuberculosis diagnosis. The sequence derives from an adult with tuberculosis. The CDR3 sequence is CSFSGGTAYNEQFF. CDR3 coding DNA: TGCAGTTTTTCGGGGGGGACAGCGTACAATGAGCAGTTCTTC.